Each of the 17 T cell receptor beta chains below was sequenced from the same sample in a study of T cell responses to AZD1222 COVID-19 vaccine. Sequencing was performed with immunoSEQ multiplex PCR; in TCRdb, only in-frame clones are kept and a portion is missing. The profile covers 150,000 to 200,000 clones, with around nine tenths appearing a single time and around 2% taken by the ten largest. The specimen was peripheral blood, collected 28 days after the second AZD1222 dose. These receptors were obtained from an adult who received the AZD1222 COVID-19 vaccine.

The rearrangement links TRBV5-6 to TRBJ1-1; D is ambiguous. Germline lookup yields CDR1 SGHDT and CDR2 YYEEEE. The V gene lost 4 bases and the J gene lost 3 bases, with 13 bases spanning the gap. The CDR3 has 14 amino acids. CDR3 amino acids: CASSTLGPDTEAFF. CDR3 sequence (DNA): TGTGCCAGCAGCACCCTAGGGCCAGACACTGAAGCTTTCTTT.

This clone was counted a single time. The genes are TRBV2 and TRBJ1-6, with 8 positions matching TRBD1. J lost 12 bases, V lost 4 bases, and 11 bases had no gene match. Germline CDR1 reads SNHLY; CDR2 reads FYNNEI. There are 15 residues in the CDR3. CDR3 DNA: TGTGCCAGCAGTGCCAAACAGGGGGTAGGAGGACCCCTCCACTTT. This codes for CASSAKQGVGGPLHF. Complete variable domain (other parts from reference TRBV2 and TRBJ1-6): EPEVTQTPSHQVTQMGQEVILRCVPISNHLYFYWYRQILGQKVEFLVSFYNNEISEKSEIFDDQFSVERPDGSNFTLKIRSTKLEDSAMYFCASSAKQGVGGPLHFGNGTRLTVT.

The chain couples TRBV3-1 (or the pseudogene TRBV3-2) to TRBJ2-7; 9 nucleotides agree with TRBD1. The CDR3 sequence is 15 residues long. The V segment lost 3 bases and the J segment 3 bases; nucleotides outside the gene matches: 6. From germline, CDR1 is LGHDT and CDR2 YNNKEL (reference sequence). The CDR3 DNA sequence: TGTGCCAGCAGCCACCGGGGACAGGGCGACTACGAGCAGTACTTC. It yields the protein CASSHRGQGDYEQYF.

The chain couples TRBV19 to TRBJ1-5; D is undetermined. This CDR3 is 13 amino acids long. V was cut by 8 bases and J by 3 bases, with 11 bases left in between. Germline assignment: CDR1 LNHDA and CDR2 SQIVND (reference sequence). CDR3 sequence: CASSGGVNQPQHF. CDR3 nucleotides: TGTGCCAGTTCTGGTGGGGTCAATCAGCCCCAGCATTTT.

This chain connects TRBV19 to TRBJ2-7; a possible D gene is TRBD1 (6 bases). Trimming shortened V by 9 bases and J by 2 bases, and 11 bases separated the two germline ends. This CDR3 spans 12 amino acids. In germline, CDR1 is LNHDA, CDR2 SQIVND (reference sequence). CDR3 bases: TGTGCCAGCGGTGACAGGACCTACGAGCAGTACTTC. Protein product: CASGDRTYEQYF.

This clone was detected a few times. This rearrangement joins TRBV7-9 to TRBJ1-2; the D is unclear. The V end was cut by 2 bases, the J end by 3 bases, with 19 bases between. There are 17 residues in the CDR3. Per germline, CDR1 SEHNR and CDR2 FQNEAQ (reference sequence). CDR3 sequence: CASSLKPQREEHYGYTF. In DNA, the CDR3 is TGTGCCAGCAGCTTAAAGCCCCAAAGAGAGGAGCACTATGGCTACACCTTC.

Written as DNA, the CDR3 is TGTGCCAGAAGCTTAGGATGCGGAACGAGGGGAACAACTTACTCTGGAAACACCATATATTTT. It is translated as CARSLGCGTRGTTYSGNTIYF. This chain connects TRBV5-3 to TRBJ1-3, with a weak D call TRBD1 (5 bases). TRBV5-3 is an ORF, and what it does is uncertain. The V end was cut by 2 bases, the J end by 0 bases, with 27 bases between. This CDR3 spans 21 amino acids.

The V call is TRBV6-5, the J call TRBJ2-3; D perhaps matches TRBD2 (6 bases). The ends were cut back, 2 bases at V and 0 bases at J, with 6 bases in the middle. Germline CDR1 reads MNHEY; CDR2 reads SVGAGI. This CDR3 has 14 amino acids. This chain's CDR3 is CASSYRGSTDTQYF. The CDR3 DNA follows: TGTGCCAGCAGTTACCGGGGGAGCACAGATACGCAGTATTTT.

The chain is built from TRBV7-9 and TRBJ2-7, with 9 bases aligning to TRBD1. The CDR3 covers 14 residues. The germline CDR1 and CDR2 sequences are SEHNR and FQNEAQ (reference sequence). V dropped 4 bases and J dropped 4; count of bases not matched to a gene: 5. The CDR3 bases are TGTGCCAGCAGCTCAGGACAGGGGATATACGAGCAGTACTTC. Translated: CASSSGQGIYEQYF.

The CDR3 is CASSPSRTERDEQFF. The CDR3 DNA follows: TGTGCCAGCTCACCCAGTAGGACAGAACGGGATGAGCAGTTCTTC. V gene TRBV18 combines with J gene TRBJ2-1, with D possibly being TRBD1 (6 bases). The CDR3 contains 15 residues. The germline V gene encodes CDR1 KGHSH and CDR2 LQKENI. V was trimmed by 3 bases and J by 8 bases, leaving 17 bases between them.

The chain is built from TRBV3-1 (or the pseudogene TRBV3-2) and TRBJ2-7; 7 bases fit TRBD2. Germline-derived CDR1 and CDR2 are LGHDT and YNNKEL (reference sequence). The CDR3 sequence is 14 residues long. V gave up 2 bases and J gave up 6 bases; unmatched junction bases: 7. Here the CDR3 reads CASSQSRAGPEQYF. As DNA, the CDR3 is TGTGCCAGCAGCCAAAGTAGAGCGGGGCCCGAGCAGTACTTC.

The chain is built from TRBV4-2 and TRBJ2-7; 14 bases fit TRBD2. The CDR3 loop spans 20 amino acids. Germline trimming cut 5 bases from V and 0 bases from J; bases unmatched to any gene: 15. Germline values: CDR1 LGHNA, CDR2 YNFKEQ. In nucleotides, the CDR3 is TGTGCCAGCAGCACAACTCTAGGGACTAGCGGGGGAGCTTTCTCCTACGAGCAGTACTTC. Translating gives CASSTTLGTSGGAFSYEQYF.

This clone appeared once. J is TRBJ2-7 and V is TRBV19; perhaps TRBD2 as D (5 bases). This CDR3 has 13 amino acids. CDR1 and CDR2 (germline): LNHDA, SQIVND (reference sequence). Between the trimmed V and J ends, which lost 3 bases and 6 bases, there was a span of 12 bases. The CDR3 sequence: CASSIRGDLEQYF. CDR3 bases: TGTGCCAGTAGTATCCGGGGAGATCTCGAGCAGTACTTC.

The chain is built from TRBV27 and TRBJ2-7, with D perhaps matching TRBD1 (6 bases). Trimming left V 2 bases short and J 0 bases short, with 8 bases between. Germline V gene sequence: CDR1 MNHEY, CDR2 SMNVEV (reference sequence). The CDR3 is 14 amino acids. CDR3 protein: CASSLTGSSYEQYF. The CDR3 DNA reads TGTGCCAGCAGTTTAACAGGGAGCTCCTACGAGCAGTACTTC.

The chain has TRBV11-1 and TRBJ2-3; D is possibly TRBD2 (6 bases). The V gene's germline CDR1 is SGHAT and CDR2 FQDESV (reference sequence). The CDR3 covers 16 residues. The V end lost 4 bases, the J end lost 6 bases, and 20 bases lay between the germline ends. CDR3: CASSYQGGTGEDTQYF. The DNA for the CDR3 is TGTGCCAGCAGCTACCAGGGCGGGACCGGGGAGGATACGCAGTATTTT. The whole variable domain, filled in from reference TRBV11-1 and TRBJ2-3, reads EAEVAQSPRYKITEKSQAVAFWCDPISGHATLYWYRQILGQGPELLVQFQDESVVDDSQLPKDRFSAERLKGVDSTLKIQPAELGDSAMYLCASSYQGGTGEDTQYFGPGTRLTVL.

The chain couples TRBV27 to TRBJ1-6, with TRBD1 as a possible D gene (5 bases). The CDR3 runs to 14 residues. Germline V lookup: CDR1 MNHEY, CDR2 SMNVEV (reference sequence). Trimming took 2 bases from V and 8 from J, leaving 10 bases between them. CDR3 loop: CASSLTGLDSPLHF. The DNA of the CDR3 is TGTGCCAGCAGTTTAACAGGTCTGGATTCACCCCTCCACTTT.

The CDR3 region has the DNA TGTGCCAGCAGCCAAGTTCTGGGGCTAGCGGAAAATCCCCACAATGAGCAGTTCTTC. Its protein is CASSQVLGLAENPHNEQFF. The chain joins TRBV4-2 to TRBJ2-1; 7 bases map to TRBD2. Per germline, CDR1 LGHNA and CDR2 YNFKEQ. The ends lost 1 base at V and 5 bases at J; junction bases unmatched: 17. CDR3 length equals 19 residues.